One and the same sample provided the 15 T cell receptor beta chains below, sequenced in a study of beta chain features in type 1 diabetes. Expressed TCRB transcripts got sequenced, as all isolated RNA was reverse transcribed. Assay: immunoSEQ multiplex PCR; the TCRdb copy retains only in-frame clones and omits some. The sample includes 350,000 to 450,000 clones, about 14% of them seen just once. Sequencing was performed on naive CD4+ T cells from blood. Source of these receptors: a woman younger than 30 in good health.

The chain carries TRBV30 and TRBJ1-5; D ambiguous. V lost 3 bases and J 4 bases, leaving 10 bases between the germline ends. This CDR3 spans 13 amino acids. Per germline, CDR1 GTSNPN and CDR2 SVGIG (reference sequence). CDR3 in amino acids: CAWSREVNQPQHF. The CDR3 coding sequence is TGTGCCTGGAGCCGGGAGGTAAATCAGCCCCAGCATTTT.

This clone was seen only a few times. The chain combines TRBV30 with TRBJ2-1; TRBD1 aligns across 11 bases. Looked up from germline, CDR1 is GTSNPN and CDR2 is SVGIG (reference sequence). This CDR3 comprises 13 residues. V dropped 7 bases and J dropped 7; count of bases not matched to a gene: 6. The CDR3 DNA is TGTGCCTTGCGGACAGGGGGCTGGAATGAGCAGTTCTTC. Protein product: CALRTGGWNEQFF.

The chain links TRBV30 to TRBJ2-7, with a weak D call TRBD1 (5 bases). This CDR3 is 12 amino acids long. The V gene's germline CDR1 is GTSNPN and CDR2 SVGIG (reference sequence). V lost 6 bases to trimming and J lost 5 bases, with 14 bases between them. In DNA, the CDR3 is TGTGCCTGTAAACCAGGGTCCCACGAGCAGTACTTC. Translation: CACKPGSHEQYF.

The chain joins TRBV6-1 to TRBJ2-1, with D possibly being TRBD2 (6 bases). CDR3 length: 12 residues. The germline V gene has CDR1 MNHNS and CDR2 SASEGT. V was shortened by 11 bases and J by 10 bases, with 18 bases between the two germline ends. In DNA form, the CDR3 reads TGTGCCTGCCGACTAGACCGGGGCGAGCAGTTCTTC. The encoded protein is CACRLDRGEQFF.

This clone has just a few counts. The rearrangement links TRBV4-2 to TRBJ2-1, with 10 bases identical to TRBD2. J lost 4 bases, V lost 2 bases, and 8 bases had no gene match. Germline lookup yields CDR1 LGHNA and CDR2 YNFKEQ. This CDR3 is built from 17 residues. The CDR3 sequence: CASSQSLLAGPYNEQFF. The CDR3, as DNA: TGTGCCAGCAGCCAATCCCTACTAGCGGGACCTTACAATGAGCAGTTCTTC.

This clone has just a few counts. The identical CDR3 is also encoded by other nucleotide sequences in the sample. The chain has TRBV5-1 and TRBJ2-5, with D possibly being TRBD1 (6 bases). Trimming removed 0 bases from V and 1 base from J, with 7 bases in between. Germline V gene data show CDR1 as SGHRS and CDR2 as YFSETQ. This CDR3 region has 14 residues. The CDR3, as DNA: TGCGCCAGCAGCTTGGACAGGGCCCAAGAGACCCAGTACTTC. Amino acids: CASSLDRAQETQYF.

As to this clone: The identical CDR3 is also encoded by other nucleotide sequences in the sample. This rearrangement joins TRBV30 to TRBJ1-1, with TRBD1 as a possible D gene (5 bases). V lost 1 base, J lost 0 bases, and 6 bases lay in between. Germline loops: CDR1 GTSNPN, CDR2 SVGIG (reference sequence). This CDR3 contains 13 residues. The CDR3 sequence is CAWSGQLNTEAFF. The CDR3 DNA reads as TGTGCCTGGAGTGGACAGTTGAACACTGAAGCTTTCTTT. The full variable domain, its missing parts supplied by reference TRBV30 and TRBJ1-1, is SQTIHQWPATLVQPVGSPLSLECTVEGTSNPNLYWYRQAAGRGLQLLFYSVGIGQISSEVPQNLSASRPQDRQFILSSKKLLLSDSGFYLCAWSGQLNTEAFFGQGTRLTVV.

This clone was found a few times. The chain employs TRBV7-9 and TRBJ2-1; D is possibly TRBD2 (5 bases). The V end was cut by 4 bases, the J end by 0 bases, with 10 bases between. This CDR3 region has 15 residues. Germline CDR1 is SEHNR and CDR2 is FQNEAQ (reference sequence). The CDR3 DNA sequence: TGTGCCAGCAGCTCACAACTAGACTCCTACAATGAGCAGTTCTTC. Translating gives CASSSQLDSYNEQFF. The whole variable domain, filled in from reference TRBV7-9 and TRBJ2-1, reads DTGVSQNPRHKITKRGQNVTFRCDPISEHNRLYWYRQTLGQGPEFLTYFQNEAQLEKSRLLSDRFSAERPKGSFSTLEIQRTEQGDSAMYLCASSSQLDSYNEQFFGPGTRLTVL.

The chain combines TRBV5-1 with TRBJ2-5, with 8 bases matching TRBD1. The junction had 9 bases not matched to a gene; V was cut back by 4 bases and J by 4 bases. Germline CDR1 and CDR2: SGHRS and YFSETQ. There are 15 residues in the CDR3. CDR3 protein: CASSTQGADVETQYF. CDR3 DNA sequence: TGCGCCAGCAGCACTCAGGGGGCTGACGTAGAGACCCAGTACTTC.

The CDR3 is CSAGSGRAFF. CDR3 sequence (DNA): TGCAGTGCTGGCAGTGGTCGAGCTTTCTTT. This chain uses TRBV20-1 with TRBJ1-1; D call uncertain. Germline CDR1 DFQATT, CDR2 SNEGSKA (reference sequence). Trimming stripped 5 bases from V and 10 bases from J, with 11 bases between. This CDR3 spans 10 amino acids.

The rearrangement links TRBV11-2 to TRBJ2-2, with 12 bases identical to TRBD2. The CDR3 runs to 17 residues. The germline gives CDR1 SGHAT, CDR2 FQNNGV. J lost 7 bases, V lost 6 bases, and 12 bases had no gene match. The CDR3 DNA is TGTGCCAGCAGACTATTGACTAGCGGGAGTTTGGGCGGGGAGCTGTTTTTT. Translating gives CASRLLTSGSLGGELFF.

The chain combines TRBV6-6 with TRBJ2-1; 8 bases align to TRBD1. V gave up 0 bases and J gave up 4 bases; unmatched junction bases: 2. Germline CDR1 is MNHNY and CDR2 is SVGAGI (reference sequence). The CDR3 spans 15 residues. The CDR3 spells CASSYSRQGYNEQFF. The CDR3 nucleotides are TGTGCCAGCAGTTACTCGAGACAGGGGTACAATGAGCAGTTCTTC.

The rearrangement links TRBV6-1 to TRBJ1-5; possible D gene TRBD1, 5 bases. This CDR3 is built from 15 residues. CDR1 is MNHNS and CDR2 is SASEGT in the germline V gene. With 3 bases removed from V and 9 bases from J, the gap between germline ends came to 18 bases. CDR3 in DNA: TGTGCCAGCAGTGAGCGGCTCCAGGGTAATGGGCCCCAGCATTTT. Encoded protein: CASSERLQGNGPQHF.

This clone has just a few counts. This chain uses TRBV5-1 with TRBJ2-1; 11 bases are a match to TRBD2. From germline, CDR1 is SGHRS and CDR2 YFSETQ. The CDR3 spans 15 residues. V gave up 0 bases and J gave up 12 bases; unmatched junction bases: 8. CDR3 bases: TGCGCCAGCAGCTTGGTTACTAGCGGGAGTCGACGGCAGTTCTTC. Amino acid sequence: CASSLVTSGSRRQFF.

The DNA of the CDR3 is TGTGCCAGCAGTTTACTGTCGGTTCAGGGGACCACTGAAGCTTTCTTT. Its protein is CASSLLSVQGTTEAFF. The gene calls are TRBV28 and TRBJ1-1, with D perhaps matching TRBD1 (6 bases). V was clipped by 2 bases and J by 4 bases, with 17 bases between them. CDR3 length: 16 amino acids. Germline CDR1 and CDR2: MDHEN and SYDVKM.